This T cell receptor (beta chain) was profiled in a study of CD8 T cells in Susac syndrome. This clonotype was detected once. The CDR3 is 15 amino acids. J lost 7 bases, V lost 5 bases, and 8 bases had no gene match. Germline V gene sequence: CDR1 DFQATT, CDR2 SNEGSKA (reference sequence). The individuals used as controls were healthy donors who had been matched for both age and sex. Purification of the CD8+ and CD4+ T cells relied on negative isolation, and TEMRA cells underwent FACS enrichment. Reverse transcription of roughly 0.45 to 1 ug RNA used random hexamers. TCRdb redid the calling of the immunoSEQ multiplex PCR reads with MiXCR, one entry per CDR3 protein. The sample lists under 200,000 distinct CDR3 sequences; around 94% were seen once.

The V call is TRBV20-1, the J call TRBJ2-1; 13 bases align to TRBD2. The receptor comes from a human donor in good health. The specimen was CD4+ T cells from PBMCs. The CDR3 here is CSAVLGTSGVNEQFF. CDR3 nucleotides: TGCAGTGCTGTCCTGGGGACTAGCGGGGTAAATGAGCAGTTCTTC.